This is a list of T cell receptor beta chains from one sample in a study of shared clonotypes between healthy human individuals. Some clones are missing from TCRdb's copy, which holds only in-frame ones; the method was immunoSEQ multiplex PCR. The data contain 2 million or so clones, about 95% of them singletons. Sequencing was performed on naive CD8+ T cells sorted from blood. The source is a man younger than 35 in good health. The CDR3 runs from the conserved cysteine through the conserved F or W. A D gene is named only where the DNA matches it firmly. The size of a clone is reported for some rows only, either as once, few or many, or as a class for expanded clones.

d_gene	abundance	v_gene	j_gene	CDR3nt	CDR3aa
TRBD1	.	TRBV9	TRBJ2-7	TGTGCCAGCAGCGTAGATGGGACAGGGCTTGGAGAGCAGTACTTC	CASSVDGTGLGEQYF
TRBD2	.	TRBV7-2	TRBJ2-5	TGTGCCAGCAGCGCAGGACTAGCGGAAATCCAAGAGACCCAGTACTTC	CASSAGLAEIQETQYF
.	.	TRBV10-2	TRBJ2-7	TGCGCCAGCAGTGTAGACAGCTCCTACGAGCAGTACTTC	CASSVDSSYEQYF
.	.	TRBV7-2	TRBJ2-3	TGTGCCAGCAGCCTAGGAAAGGGCACAGATACGCAGTATTTT	CASSLGKGTDTQYF
.	.	TRBV20-1	TRBJ1-2	TGCAGTGCTACAGGCTCGGATGGCTACACCTTC	CSATGSDGYTF
TRBD1	.	TRBV27	TRBJ1-2	TGTGCCAGCAGAAAGGACAGGGTACAAGGCTACACCTTC	CASRKDRVQGYTF
.	.	TRBV6-1	TRBJ2-2	TGTGCCAGCAGTGAAATAGTAGGGAAAATCGGGGAGCTGTTTTTT	CASSEIVGKIGELFF
.	.	TRBV19	TRBJ2-7	TGTGCCAGTAGTATAGCGGCAGGGGAATACGAGCAGTACTTC	CASSIAAGEYEQYF
.	.	TRBV5-1	TRBJ1-2	TGCGCCAGCAGCTTGGCCTCGACAGCTCCCTATGGCTACACCTTC	CASSLASTAPYGYTF
.	.	TRBV27	TRBJ2-7	TGTGCCAGCAGTTTGACAATTACCTACGAGCAGTACTTC	CASSLTITYEQYF
TRBD1	.	TRBV23-1	TRBJ1-5	TGCGCCAGCAGTCATAAACAGGGGAGCAATCAGCCCCAGCATTTT	CASSHKQGSNQPQHF
.	.	TRBV5-8	TRBJ2-1	TGTGCCAGCAGCTTTGTCAGGGAGCAGTTCTTC	CASSFVREQFF
.	few	TRBV9	TRBJ1-2	TGTGCCAGCAGCCCGTCGGAGGGACTCTATGGCTACACCTTC	CASSPSEGLYGYTF
.	once	TRBV7-2	TRBJ2-1	TGTGCCAGCAGCCTCGACTCTGCCAATGAGCAGTTCTTC	CASSLDSANEQFF
TRBD2	.	TRBV5-1	TRBJ2-3	TGCGCCAGCAGCTTGCACGGACTAGCGGGAGTGACAGATACGCAGTATTTT	CASSLHGLAGVTDTQYF
.	.	TRBV2	TRBJ1-1	TGTGCCAGCAGTGGGCCAGCAACCCTTGGGACTGAAGCTTTCTTT	CASSGPATLGTEAFF
.	.	TRBV30	TRBJ1-1	TGTGCCTGTATCACGGTAGGGAACCCTGAAGCTTTCTTT	CACITVGNPEAFF
TRBD1	.	TRBV15	TRBJ1-3	TGTGCCACCAGCGGGACAGTCGCAAACACCATATATTTT	CATSGTVANTIYF
.	few	TRBV6-5	TRBJ2-2	TGTGCCAGCAGTTACGGGGACTACACCGGGGAGCTGTTTTTT	CASSYGDYTGELFF
TRBD1	once	TRBV13	TRBJ1-4	TGTGCCAGCAGCCAGTCCGGGACAGGGCATGAAAAACTGTTTTTT	CASSQSGTGHEKLFF
.	.	TRBV6-5	TRBJ1-2	TGTGCCAGCAGTTACCTCCGGGAGGCAGGGGACTTTAACTTC	CASSYLREAGDFNF
.	once	TRBV13	TRBJ2-3	TGTGCCAGCGGGCAAGTGGTAGGCGGCACAGATACGCAGTATTTT	CASGQVVGGTDTQYF
.	.	TRBV27	TRBJ1-6	TGTGCCAGCAGTTTAATCGCGGATTCACCCCTCCACTTT	CASSLIADSPLHF